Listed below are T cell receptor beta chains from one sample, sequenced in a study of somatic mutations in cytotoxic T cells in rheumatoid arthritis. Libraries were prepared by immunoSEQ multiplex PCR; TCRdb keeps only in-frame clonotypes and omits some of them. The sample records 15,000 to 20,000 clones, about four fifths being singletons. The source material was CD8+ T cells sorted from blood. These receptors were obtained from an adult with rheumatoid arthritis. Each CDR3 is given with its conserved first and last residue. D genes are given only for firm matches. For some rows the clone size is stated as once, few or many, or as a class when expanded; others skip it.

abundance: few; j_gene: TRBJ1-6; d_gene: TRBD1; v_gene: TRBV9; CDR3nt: TGTGCCAGCAGCGTCCTGGACAGGAATTCACCCCTCCACTTT; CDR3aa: CASSVLDRNSPLHF
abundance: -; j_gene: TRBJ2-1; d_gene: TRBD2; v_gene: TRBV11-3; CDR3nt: TGTGCCAGCAGCTTGACTAGCGGGAGGCCCAATGAGCAGTTCTTC; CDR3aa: CASSLTSGRPNEQFF
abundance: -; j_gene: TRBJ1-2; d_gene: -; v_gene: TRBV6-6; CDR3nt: TGTGCCAGCAGTTCCCAGGGTTATGGCTACACCTTC; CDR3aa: CASSSQGYGYTF
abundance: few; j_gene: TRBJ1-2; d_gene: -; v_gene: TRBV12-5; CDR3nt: TGTGCTAGTGGTTTGTCAACGTACTTCTACACCTTC; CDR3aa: CASGLSTYFYTF
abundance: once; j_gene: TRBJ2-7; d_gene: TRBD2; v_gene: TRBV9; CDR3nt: TGTGCCAGCAGCTCGAGCGGGAGTGGGTCCTACGAGCAGTACTTC; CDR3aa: CASSSSGSGSYEQYF
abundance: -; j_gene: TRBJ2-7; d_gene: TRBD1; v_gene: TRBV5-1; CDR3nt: TGCGCCAGCAGCTTGGGGACAGGGGGCATCCACGAGCAGTACTTC; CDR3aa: CASSLGTGGIHEQYF
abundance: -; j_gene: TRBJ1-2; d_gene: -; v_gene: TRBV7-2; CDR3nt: TGTGCCAGCAGCTTATCAGGACTGCACTATGGCTACACCTTC; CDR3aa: CASSLSGLHYGYTF
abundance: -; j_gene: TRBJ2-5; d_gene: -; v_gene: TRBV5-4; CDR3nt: TGTGCCAGCAGCTTGGTGGCCGCCGAGGAGACCCAGTACTTC; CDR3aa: CASSLVAAEETQYF
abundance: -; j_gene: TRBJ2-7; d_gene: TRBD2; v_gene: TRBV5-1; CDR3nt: TGCGCCAGCAGCTTGTTAGGGACTAGCAGCGGCTACGAGCAGTACTTC; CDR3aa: CASSLLGTSSGYEQYF
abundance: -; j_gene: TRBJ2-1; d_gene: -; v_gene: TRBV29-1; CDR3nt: TGCAGCGTGGGATGGGGAAATGAGCAGTTCTTC; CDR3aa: CSVGWGNEQFF
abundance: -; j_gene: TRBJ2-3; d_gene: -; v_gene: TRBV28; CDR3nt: TGTGCCAGCAGTCACACAGATACGCAGTATTTT; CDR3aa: CASSHTDTQYF
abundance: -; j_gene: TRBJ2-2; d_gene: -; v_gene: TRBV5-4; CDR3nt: TGTGCCAGCAGCGCGTCCGGGGAGCTGTTTTTT; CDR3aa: CASSASGELFF
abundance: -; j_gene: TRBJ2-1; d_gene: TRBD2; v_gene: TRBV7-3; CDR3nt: TGTGCCAGCAGCTCCTCCGGGACTAGCAATGAGCAGTTCTTC; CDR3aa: CASSSSGTSNEQFF
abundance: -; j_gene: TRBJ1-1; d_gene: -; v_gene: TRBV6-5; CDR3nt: TGTGCCAGCAGTGACTCAGTTGAAAGGTTCACTGAAGCTTTCTTT; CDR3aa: CASSDSVERFTEAFF
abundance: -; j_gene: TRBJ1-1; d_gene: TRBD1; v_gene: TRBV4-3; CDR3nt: TGCGCCAGCAGCCCTAACTACGCCCCAGCGGACAGGATGAACACTGAAGCTTTCTTT; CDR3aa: CASSPNYAPADRMNTEAFF
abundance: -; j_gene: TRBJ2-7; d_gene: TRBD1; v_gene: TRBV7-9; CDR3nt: TGTGCCAGCAGCTCGGGACAGGGATCCTACGAGCAGTACTTC; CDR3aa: CASSSGQGSYEQYF
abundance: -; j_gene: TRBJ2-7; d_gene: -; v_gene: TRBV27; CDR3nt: TGTGCCAGCACGAGCGTGGGGGCGAACGAGCAGTACTTC; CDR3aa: CASTSVGANEQYF
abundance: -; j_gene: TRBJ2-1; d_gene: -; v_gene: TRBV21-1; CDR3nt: TGTGCCAGCAGGGACAGCTCCTACAATGAGCAGTTCTTC; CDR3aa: CASRDSSYNEQFF
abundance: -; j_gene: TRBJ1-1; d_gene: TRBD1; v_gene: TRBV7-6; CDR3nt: TGTGCCAGCAGCCCCCTGGCAGGGGGCATGAATTCCGAAGCTTTCTTT; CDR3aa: CASSPLAGGMNSEAFF
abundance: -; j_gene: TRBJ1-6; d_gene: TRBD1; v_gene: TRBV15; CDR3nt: TGTGCCACCAGCGCAGGGACAGGGAGCTCCTATAATTCACCCCTCCACTTT; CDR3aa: CATSAGTGSSYNSPLHF
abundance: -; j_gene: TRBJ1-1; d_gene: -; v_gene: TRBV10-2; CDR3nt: TGCGCCAGCAGGGAAATTGACATCTCGAACACTGAAGCTTTCTTT; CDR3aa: CASREIDISNTEAFF
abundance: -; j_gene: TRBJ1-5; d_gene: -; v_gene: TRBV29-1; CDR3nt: TGCACCCCCCGGGGCAGGACCAATCAGCCCCAGCATTTT; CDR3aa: CTPRGRTNQPQHF
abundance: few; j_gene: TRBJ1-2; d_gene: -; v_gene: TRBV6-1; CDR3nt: TGTGCCAGCAGGGGCCTAGGCTACACCTTC; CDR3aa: CASRGLGYTF
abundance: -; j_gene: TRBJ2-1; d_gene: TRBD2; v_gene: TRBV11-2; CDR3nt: TGTGCCAGCAGCCCGAGCGGGAGGGCCTTATTGAATGAGCAGTTCTTC; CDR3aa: CASSPSGRALLNEQFF
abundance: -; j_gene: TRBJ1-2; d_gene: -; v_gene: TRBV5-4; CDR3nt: TGTGCCAGCAGAATTCAGGGCGTGTCTGATGGCTACACCTTC; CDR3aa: CASRIQGVSDGYTF
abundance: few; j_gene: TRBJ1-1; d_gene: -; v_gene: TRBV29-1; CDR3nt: TGCAGCGTTCCTAGTGCGATGGGGACTGAAGCTTTCTTT; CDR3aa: CSVPSAMGTEAFF